The 24 T cell receptor beta chains listed next were all sequenced from one sample in a study of T cells in Graves' hyperthyroidism and ophthalmopathy. RNA transcripts yielded amplified TCR beta CDR3 regions. When the TCR CDR3 underwent first-round RT-PCR, the HTBI primer set was used. From the multiplex PCR reads, TCRdb called clonotypes with MiXCR, one entry per CDR3 protein. The sample has approximately 720,000 distinct CDR3 sequences, roughly a sixth seen once. The sample comprised blood. These receptors were obtained from a woman between 50 and 59 years old with Graves' hyperthyroidism that later progressed to Graves' ophthalmopathy.

This clonotype was counted only a few times. The chain carries TRBV7-8 and TRBJ1-1, with 7 positions matching TRBD1. Trimming removed 5 bases from V and 5 bases from J; junction bases left unmatched: 8. This CDR3 comprises 14 residues. CDR1 is SGHVS, CDR2 FQNEAQ, per germline. The CDR3 nucleotides are TGTGCCAGCAGCGAGAGACAGGGAGTAACTGAAGCTTTCTTT. Its translation: CASSERQGVTEAFF.

This clonotype was counted at least ten times. This sequence joins TRBV5-8 and TRBJ2-7, with a tentative D call TRBD2 (5 bases). The CDR3 has 12 amino acids. The V end was cut by 4 bases, the J end by 0 bases, with 5 bases between. Germline CDR1 reads SGHTS; CDR2 reads YDEGEE. The CDR3 spells CASSRGSYEQYF. The CDR3 DNA is TGTGCCAGCAGCCGGGGCTCCTACGAGCAGTACTTC.

The CDR3 bases are TGTGCCAGCAGTCCACGGCCGGGACAGGGCCAAGAGACCCAGTACTTC. Its translation: CASSPRPGQGQETQYF. The V gene is TRBV6-1, the J gene TRBJ2-5; 9 bases are shared with TRBD1. CDR1 and CDR2 from the germline V gene are MNHNS and SASEGT. The CDR3 contains 16 residues. The V segment lost 5 bases and the J segment 1 base; nucleotides outside the gene matches: 8.

The V call is TRBV29-1, the J call TRBJ2-2; TRBD2 agrees at 13 bases. The J segment lost 6 bases and the V segment lost 7 bases, leaving 5 bases of the junction unmatched. Germline CDR1 and CDR2: SQVTM and ANQGSEA. CDR3 length: 14 residues. This chain's CDR3 is CSAKLAGGAGELFF. As DNA, the CDR3 is TGCAGCGCCAAACTAGCGGGGGGGGCCGGGGAGCTGTTTTTT.

The sample holds a few counts of this clonotype. This chain joins TRBV15 and TRBJ1-4, with D possibly TRBD1 on 6 matching bases. The CDR3 covers 16 residues. The germline gives CDR1 LNHNV, CDR2 YYDKDF (reference sequence). V gave up 0 bases and J gave up 4 bases, with 12 bases separating them. The CDR3 region is CATSRDHTGINEKLFF. In nucleotides, the CDR3 is TGTGCCACCAGCAGAGACCATACAGGGATTAATGAAAAACTGTTTTTT.

This clonotype was observed many times. V and J are TRBV11-2 and TRBJ2-1; 13 bases fit TRBD2. CDR3 length: 18 residues. The germline gives CDR1 SGHAT, CDR2 FQNNGV. After removal of 1 base from V and 5 bases from J, the junction contained 8 bases not matched to a gene. CDR3 protein: CASSLGATSGGIDNEQFF. The CDR3 DNA follows: TGTGCCAGCAGCTTAGGAGCGACTAGCGGGGGGATCGACAATGAGCAGTTCTTC.

This clonotype was detected a few times. The V call is TRBV4-1, the J call TRBJ2-7; 7 bases match TRBD1. The CDR3 extends over 15 amino acids. Germline V CDR1 and CDR2: MGHRA, YSYEKL. The J segment lost 2 bases and the V segment lost 4 bases, leaving 8 bases of the junction unmatched. CDR3 residues: CASSPNRGEPYEQYF. CDR3 nucleotide sequence: TGCGCCAGCAGCCCGAACAGGGGAGAACCCTACGAGCAGTACTTC.

This clonotype was picked up many times. The rearrangement links TRBV2 to TRBJ1-1; unclear D gene. The germline V gene has CDR1 SNHLY and CDR2 FYNNEI. V lost 3 bases, J lost 6 bases, and 14 bases lay in between. This CDR3 is 14 amino acids long. CDR3 sequence reads: CASSDWLADAEAFF. The CDR3 DNA is TGTGCCAGCAGTGATTGGCTTGCGGACGCTGAAGCTTTCTTT. Using reference TRBV2 and TRBJ1-1 for the parts outside the CDR3, the full variable domain is EPEVTQTPSHQVTQMGQEVILRCVPISNHLYFYWYRQILGQKVEFLVSFYNNEISEKSEIFDDQFSVERPDGSNFTLKIRSTKLEDSAMYFCASSDWLADAEAFFGQGTRLTVV.

Of note for this clonotype: This could be a read error, since a much larger clone is one nucleotide away. The CDR3 ends on some other residue instead of the conserved phenylalanine or tryptophan, so this is likely a read error. The chain combines TRBV20-1 with TRBJ1-5, with D unclear. This CDR3 is built from 12 residues. Germline V gene lookup returns CDR1 DFQATT and CDR2 SNEGSKA (reference sequence). The CDR3 sequence is CSGRLSNQPQHL. Here the CDR3 DNA reads TGCAGCGGACGTCTTAGCAATCAGCCCCAGCATCTT.

This clonotype was counted a few times. This chain links TRBV18 with TRBJ1-2; D is unresolved. Germline V gene data show CDR1 as KGHSH and CDR2 as LQKENI. The germline V and J ends were trimmed by 0 bases and 4 bases, with 9 bases remaining between them. This CDR3 is 14 amino acids long. The CDR3 region has the DNA TGTGCCAGCTCACCACCGGACGGTGGCTATGGCTACACCTTC. This gives the protein CASSPPDGGYGYTF.

The sample holds many counts of this clonotype. This sequence joins TRBV6-2 or TRBV6-3 and TRBJ1-1; 9 bases agree with TRBD1. The CDR3 has 15 residues. From germline, CDR1 is MNHEY and CDR2 SVGEGT. V was clipped by 6 bases and J by 2 bases; unmatched bases: 7. In nucleotides, the CDR3 is TGTGCCAGCAGCGAACAGGGGGCAGGAAACACTGAAGCTTTCTTT. It codes for CASSEQGAGNTEAFF.

This clonotype has a handful of counts. This chain links TRBV12-3 or TRBV12-4 with TRBJ1-1; TRBD1 might be the D (6 bases). This CDR3 region has 15 residues. Between the trimmed V and J ends, which lost 3 bases and 1 base, there was a span of 12 bases. As DNA, the CDR3 is TGTGCCAGCAGTTTCGCCGGGACAAAGAACACTGAAGCTTTCTTT. Residues: CASSFAGTKNTEAFF.

This clonotype was seen more than once but under ten times. The V call is TRBV5-1, the J call TRBJ2-3; 11 nucleotides align to TRBD2. J gave up 2 bases and V 7 bases, and 3 bases lay outside the gene matches. This CDR3 spans 14 amino acids. CDR1 SGHRS and CDR2 YFSETQ come from the germline V gene. The DNA for the CDR3 is TGCGCCAGCCGGACTAGCGGGTACACAGATACGCAGTATTTT. Translating gives CASRTSGYTDTQYF.

The V call is TRBV11-2, the J call TRBJ2-7, with 7 bases fitting TRBD2. The CDR3 covers 16 residues. The junction had 12 bases not matched to a gene; V was cut back by 5 bases and J by 2 bases. Germline V lookup: CDR1 SGHAT, CDR2 FQNNGV. DNA for the CDR3: TGTGCCAGCAGCGCTGGAAGTGGGGGGGATGCCTACGAGCAGTACTTC. Translated: CASSAGSGGDAYEQYF.

This clonotype was seen repeatedly, ten times or more. The V call is TRBV9, the J call TRBJ1-1, with 9 bases lining up with TRBD1. V lost 5 bases and J lost 7; bases outside the gene matches: 12. Germline V CDR1 and CDR2: SGDLS, YYNGEE. The CDR3 runs 15 residues. This CDR3 reads CASSTGQGRKDEAFF. Written as DNA, the CDR3 is TGTGCCAGCAGTACTGGACAGGGGCGTAAGGATGAAGCTTTCTTT.

This clonotype was detected ten times or more. This chain links TRBV5-1 with TRBJ1-1; possibly TRBD1 for D (6 bases). V lost 3 bases to trimming and J lost 9 bases, with 21 bases between them. The CDR3 length is 15 residues. CDR1 is SGHRS and CDR2 is YFSETQ in the germline V gene. CDR3 in amino acids: CASSSATGEATKAFF. The CDR3 nucleotides read TGCGCCAGCAGCTCTGCGACAGGCGAGGCAACCAAAGCTTTCTTT.

The chain has TRBV20-1 and TRBJ2-5; D not resolved. The CDR3 is 13 amino acids. CDR1 and CDR2 (germline): DFQATT, SNEGSKA (reference sequence). V dropped 2 bases and J dropped 2 bases, with 9 bases sitting between them. CDR3: CSARLRWQETQYF. The CDR3 bases are TGCAGTGCTAGACTCAGGTGGCAAGAGACCCAGTACTTC.

This clonotype has a count of ten or more. The chain carries TRBV11-3 and TRBJ1-5; 7 nucleotides align to TRBD1. CDR1 SGHNT and CDR2 YENEEA come from the germline V gene. This CDR3 spans 14 amino acids. After removal of 5 bases from V and 10 bases from J, the junction contained 11 bases not matched to a gene. CDR3 coding DNA: TGTGCCAGCAGCCCGGGAAGGGGGCTGGTCCCCCAGCATTTT. The encoded protein is CASSPGRGLVPQHF.

This clonotype was counted ten times or more. The chain has TRBV5-1 and TRBJ2-1; no reliable D call. The CDR3 consists of 13 residues. Germline CDR1 and CDR2: SGHRS and YFSETQ. V lost 4 bases, J lost 5 bases, and 10 bases lay in between. The CDR3 sequence is CASSLRPDNEQFF. The CDR3 DNA reads TGCGCCAGCAGCCTAAGACCGGACAATGAGCAGTTCTTC.

Concerning this clonotype: A clone one base away is much larger, so this may be a read error. This sequence joins TRBV12-3 or TRBV12-4 and TRBJ1-6; 11 bases map to TRBD1. J lost 5 bases, V lost 5 bases, and 5 bases had no gene match. CDR3 length: 16 residues. CDR3 sequence: CASSTGQGANNSPLHF. The CDR3, as DNA: TGTGCCAGCAGTACCGGACAGGGGGCCAATAATTCACCCCTCCACTTT.

The chain combines TRBV20-1 with TRBJ1-1; perhaps TRBD1 as D (5 bases). V was trimmed by 0 bases and J by 3 bases, leaving 8 bases between them. The CDR3 spans 13 residues. Germline values: CDR1 DFQATT, CDR2 SNEGSKA (reference sequence). CDR3 nucleotide sequence: TGCAGTGCTAGAGATATGGGGGACACTGAAGCTTTCTTT. Translating it yields CSARDMGDTEAFF.

There are a few counts of this clonotype. The chain couples TRBV6-1 to TRBJ1-2; D is perhaps TRBD1 (5 bases). Looked up from germline, CDR1 is MNHNS and CDR2 is SASEGT. The ends were cut back, 8 bases at V and 2 bases at J, with 15 bases in the middle. This CDR3 is 14 amino acids long. CDR3 protein: CASPGQGSNYGYTF. CDR3 DNA: TGTGCCAGCCCAGGGCAGGGTTCAAACTATGGCTACACCTTC.

This clonotype was detected only a few times. This chain connects TRBV6-1 to TRBJ1-3; tentative D call: TRBD1 (6 bases). Trimming took off 6 bases at V and 1 base at J, with 10 bases between the two ends. Germline V gene lookup returns CDR1 MNHNS and CDR2 SASEGT. The CDR3 is 14 amino acids. Here the CDR3 reads CASRYRASGNTIYF. The CDR3 nucleotides are TGTGCCAGCAGATACAGGGCGTCTGGAAACACCATATATTTT.

Ten or more counts support this clonotype. The chain employs TRBV7-2 and TRBJ2-2; TRBD2 aligns across 9 bases. The CDR3 has 16 amino acids. The trim removed 2 bases at V and 5 bases at J, leaving 6 bases unmatched. Germline V gene data show CDR1 as SGHTA and CDR2 as FQGNSA. The CDR3 DNA follows: TGTGCCAGCAGCTTACCTTTTAGCGGGGGAACCGGGGAGCTGTTTTTT. Translation: CASSLPFSGGTGELFF. Full variable domain (remainder filled in from reference TRBV7-2 and TRBJ2-2): GAGVSQSPSNKVTEKGKDVELRCDPISGHTALYWYRQSLGQGLEFLIYFQGNSAPDKSGLPSDRFSAERTGGSVSTLTIQRTQQEDSAVYLCASSLPFSGGTGELFFGEGSRLTVL.